This T cell receptor (beta chain) was recovered during a study of beta chain features in type 1 diabetes. Whole-study results and caveats: All four CD4+ subsets of Type 1 diabetes patients contained TCRB CDR3s that were moderately but significantly shorter. Healthy donors had naive, central memory and Treg TCRB repertoires that appeared less similar than those seen among patients.

This clone occurred a few times. Antigen: not known. Since all of the isolated RNA was reverse transcribed, expressed TCRB transcripts were what got sequenced. Naive, central memory and regulatory T cell samples produced a mean of approximately 4 million reads. Here immunoSEQ multiplex PCR was the method, and the copy in TCRdb shows in-frame clones only, minus some. The data contain 130,000 to 150,000 clones, around 13% of them seen just once; the ten biggest clones take up approximately 1.3%. The CDR3 is 16 amino acids. The germline gives CDR1 MNHEY, CDR2 SVGAGI. Germline trimming cut 2 bases from V and 1 base from J; bases unmatched to any gene: 6. Stem cell-like memory, regulatory, central memory and naive CD4+ cells were sorted via CD45RO/CCR7/CD25/CD127/CD95/CD27.

Sequences were obtained from central memory CD4+ T cells from blood. This chain connects TRBV6-5 to TRBJ2-3, with 7 bases lining up with TRBD2. The source of this sequence is a young man with type 1 diabetes. The DNA for the CDR3 is TGTGCCAGCAGTTACCCGACTAGCCGACGCACAGATACGCAGTATTTT. This translates into CASSYPTSRRTDTQYF.